This TCR beta chain stems from a study of T cell responses to AZD1222 COVID-19 vaccine. The assay was immunoSEQ multiplex PCR, and TCRdb's table has in-frame clones only and misses some. The data hold 120,000 to 150,000 clones, with approximately 91% observed a single time. Study-wide points: Donors were mostly white British, more females; clonal diversity possibly underestimated.

As regards this clone: Its antigen is as yet unknown.

The sequence came from an adult who received the AZD1222 COVID-19 vaccine. The material sequenced was peripheral blood, taken 28 days after the second AZD1222 dose.

This CDR3 reads CASSHVVGLPGNEQFF. CDR3 in DNA: TGTGCCAGCAGCCATGTAGTCGGACTGCCGGGGAATGAGCAGTTCTTC. The V call is TRBV7-9, the J call TRBJ2-1, with D possibly TRBD2 on 5 matching bases. Trimming removed 5 bases at V and 7 bases at J, with 21 bases between. The CDR3 is 16 amino acids. Germline lookup yields CDR1 SEHNR and CDR2 FQNEAQ (reference sequence).